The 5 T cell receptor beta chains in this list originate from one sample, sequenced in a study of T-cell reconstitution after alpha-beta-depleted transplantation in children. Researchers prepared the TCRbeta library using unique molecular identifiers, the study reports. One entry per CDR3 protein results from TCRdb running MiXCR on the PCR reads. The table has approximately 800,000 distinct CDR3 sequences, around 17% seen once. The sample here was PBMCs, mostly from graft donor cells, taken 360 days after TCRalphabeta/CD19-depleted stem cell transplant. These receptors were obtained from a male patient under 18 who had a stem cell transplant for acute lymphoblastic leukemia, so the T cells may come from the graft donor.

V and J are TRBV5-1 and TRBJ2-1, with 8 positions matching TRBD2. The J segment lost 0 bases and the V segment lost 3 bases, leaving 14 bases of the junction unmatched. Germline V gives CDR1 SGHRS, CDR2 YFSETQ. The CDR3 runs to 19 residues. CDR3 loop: CASSWAVAGTSLSYNEQFF. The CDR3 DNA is TGCGCCAGCAGCTGGGCGGTAGCGGGGACCTCACTCTCCTACAATGAGCAGTTCTTC.

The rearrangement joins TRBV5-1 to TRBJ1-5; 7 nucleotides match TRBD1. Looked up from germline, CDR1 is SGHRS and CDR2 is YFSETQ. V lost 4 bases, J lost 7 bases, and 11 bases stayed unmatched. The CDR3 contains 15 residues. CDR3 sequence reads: CASSPGTDSWQPQHF. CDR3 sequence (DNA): TGCGCCAGCAGCCCAGGGACAGACTCATGGCAGCCCCAGCATTTT. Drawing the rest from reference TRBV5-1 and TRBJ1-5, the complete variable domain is KAGVTQTPRYLIKTRGQQVTLSCSPISGHRSVSWYQQTPGQGLQFLFEYFSETQRNKGNFPGRFSGRQFSNSRSEMNVSTLELGDSALYLCASSPGTDSWQPQHFGDGTRLSIL.

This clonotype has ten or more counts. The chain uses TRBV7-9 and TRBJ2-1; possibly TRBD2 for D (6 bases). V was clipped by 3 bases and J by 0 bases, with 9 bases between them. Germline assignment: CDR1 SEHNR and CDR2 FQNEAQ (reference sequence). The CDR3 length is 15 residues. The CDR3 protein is CASSLTRHSYNEQFF. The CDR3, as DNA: TGTGCCAGCAGCTTGACTAGGCACTCCTACAATGAGCAGTTCTTC.

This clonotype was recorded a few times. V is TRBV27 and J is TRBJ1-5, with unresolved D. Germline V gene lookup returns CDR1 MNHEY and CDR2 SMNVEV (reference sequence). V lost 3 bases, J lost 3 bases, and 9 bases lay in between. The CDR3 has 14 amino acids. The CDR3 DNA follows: TGTGCCAGCAGTTTGACCCTTTACAATCAGCCCCAGCATTTT. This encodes CASSLTLYNQPQHF.

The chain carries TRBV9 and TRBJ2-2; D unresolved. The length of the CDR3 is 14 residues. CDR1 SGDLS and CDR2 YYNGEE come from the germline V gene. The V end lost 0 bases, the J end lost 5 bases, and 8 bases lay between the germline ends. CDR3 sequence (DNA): TGTGCCAGCAGCGTAGCGGCTAGGACCGGGGAGCTGTTTTTT. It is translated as CASSVAARTGELFF.